The 24 T cell receptor beta chains below all came from one sample that was sequenced in a study of T cell repertoires in cytomegalovirus infection. From the reads, TCRdb called clonotypes with MiXCR, one entry per CDR3 protein. In the table there are 150,000 or so distinct CDR3 sequences, about 6.1% of which are singletons. The sequencing sample was made of PBMCs. The source of these receptors is a human donor in good health (CMV status not recorded). Some clones in this sample may be carry-over from other donors' samples.

This clonotype was observed a few times. The chain employs TRBV11-2 and TRBJ2-7, with TRBD2 as a possible D gene (6 bases). Trimming shortened V by 0 bases and J by 13 bases, and 16 bases separated the two germline ends. The length of the CDR3 is 13 residues. The germline V gene encodes CDR1 SGHAT and CDR2 FQNNGV. CDR3 loop: CASSLEWREDRYF. As DNA, the CDR3 is TGTGCCAGCAGCTTAGAATGGAGGGAGGATCGATACTTC. Supplemented by reference TRBV11-2 and TRBJ2-7, the full variable domain reads EAGVAQSPRYKIIEKRQSVAFWCNPISGHATLYWYQQILGQGPKLLIQFQNNGVVDDSQLPKDRFSAERLKGVDSTLKIQPAKLEDSAVYLCASSLEWREDRYFGPGTRLTVT.

This clonotype has more than one count but fewer than ten. The chain joins TRBV7-2 to TRBJ1-6, with a tentative D call TRBD1 (5 bases). The CDR3 contains 15 residues. Germline CDR1 and CDR2: SGHTA and FQGNSA. Between the trimmed V and J ends, which lost 6 bases and 9 bases, there was a span of 18 bases. CDR3 sequence reads: CASSMGGGAGSPLHF. DNA of the CDR3: TGTGCCAGCAGTATGGGTGGAGGGGCAGGTTCACCCCTCCACTTT.

This clonotype has at least ten counts. The V gene is TRBV29-1, the J gene TRBJ2-1; no clear D. Germline-derived CDR1 and CDR2 are SQVTM and ANQGSEA. Trimming stripped 4 bases from V and 8 bases from J, with 24 bases between. This CDR3 region has 16 residues. Written as DNA, the CDR3 is TGCAGCGTTGGGTCCCCCGGGTCGGAGCGACGTTATGAGCAGTTCTTC. Its protein product is CSVGSPGSERRYEQFF.

This clonotype was detected many times. The V gene is TRBV12-5, the J gene TRBJ1-2; no definite D call. The CDR3 has 14 amino acids. CDR1 is LGHNT and CDR2 is FRNRAP in the germline V gene. Deletions cut 1 base from V and 4 bases from J, with 10 bases between. The CDR3 DNA reads TGTGCTAGTGGTTTGGAGGTCGGGAGCTATGGCTACACCTTC. This encodes CASGLEVGSYGYTF.

This clonotype was found many times. This chain connects TRBV6-1 to TRBJ1-1; perhaps TRBD1 as D (5 bases). This CDR3 is 13 amino acids long. Germline CDR1 is MNHNS and CDR2 is SASEGT. Between the trimmed V and J ends, which lost 3 bases and 7 bases, there was a span of 12 bases. The CDR3 DNA reads as TGTGCCAGCAGTGAGGCCGGGGCCTATGAAGCTTTCTTT. Its translation is CASSEAGAYEAFF.

This clonotype has at least ten counts. The chain joins TRBV7-9 to TRBJ2-2; D is uncertain. The CDR3 extends over 14 amino acids. Trimming shortened V by 5 bases and J by 1 base, and 8 bases separated the two germline ends. Per germline, CDR1 SEHNR and CDR2 FQNEAQ (reference sequence). The CDR3 spells CASSRLKNTGELFF. In DNA, the CDR3 is TGTGCCAGCAGCCGTCTCAAGAACACCGGGGAGCTGTTTTTT.

The V and J genes are TRBV2 and TRBJ1-4; unclear D gene. The V end was cut by 8 bases, the J end by 3 bases, with 16 bases between. CDR3 length: 15 amino acids. Looked up from germline, CDR1 is SNHLY and CDR2 is FYNNEI. CDR3 amino acids: CASYPPRRANEKLFF. In nucleotides, the CDR3 is TGTGCCAGCTACCCCCCGAGAAGAGCTAATGAAAAACTGTTTTTT.

This clonotype was seen more than once but under ten times. The J gene is TRBJ1-6, the V gene TRBV28; TRBD1 aligns across 9 bases. The length of the CDR3 is 16 residues. J gave up 8 bases and V 2 bases, and 7 bases lay outside the gene matches. Germline V gene lookup returns CDR1 MDHEN and CDR2 SYDVKM. The CDR3 coding sequence is TGTGCCAGCAGTTTAACTCCGGGACAGGGTTATTCACCCCTCCACTTT. It translates to CASSLTPGQGYSPLHF.

This clonotype has at least ten counts. The chain has TRBV19 and TRBJ2-6, with D possibly matching TRBD1 (5 bases). The V gene's germline CDR1 is LNHDA and CDR2 SQIVND (reference sequence). The germline V and J ends were trimmed by 5 bases and 0 bases, with 17 bases remaining between them. The CDR3 has 18 amino acids. DNA of the CDR3: TGTGCCAGTAGTCTCGTCAGACAGTTGTTCTCTGGGGCCAACGTCCTGACTTTC. This translates into CASSLVRQLFSGANVLTF. Full variable domain (missing parts from reference TRBV19 and TRBJ2-6): DGGITQSPKYLFRKEGQNVTLSCEQNLNHDAMYWYRQDPGQGLRLIYYSQIVNDFQKGDIAEGYSVSREKKESFPLTVTSAQKNPTAFYLCASSLVRQLFSGANVLTFGAGSRLTVL.

This clonotype was counted at least ten times. The J gene is TRBJ2-5, the V gene TRBV7-6; D is unclear. V lost 2 bases, J lost 2 bases, and 6 bases lay in between. The CDR3 is 13 amino acids. Germline values: CDR1 SGHVS, CDR2 FNYEAQ. The CDR3 nucleotides are TGTGCCAGCAGCTTAACAGCGCAAGAGACCCAGTACTTC. Protein: CASSLTAQETQYF. Combining the CDR3 with reference TRBV7-6 and TRBJ2-5 gives the whole variable domain GAGVSQSPRYKVTKRGQDVALRCDPISGHVSLYWYRQALGQGPEFLTYFNYEAQQDKSGLPNDRFSAERPEGSISTLTIQRTEQRDSAMYRCASSLTAQETQYFGPGTRLLVL.

This clonotype was recorded many times. The chain recombines TRBV29-1 with TRBJ2-7, with 7 bases aligning to TRBD1. There are 12 residues in the CDR3. Trimming took 6 bases from V and 1 from J; bases not matched to a gene: 3. Germline CDR1 and CDR2: SQVTM and ANQGSEA. In DNA, the CDR3 is TGCAGCGTAGCGGACAGGTCCTACGAGCAGTACTTC. This gives the protein CSVADRSYEQYF.

The rearrangement joins TRBV20-1 to TRBJ2-7, with 7 nucleotides matching TRBD2. The CDR3 is 14 residues long. The ends lost 5 bases at V and 1 base at J; junction bases unmatched: 8. Germline-derived CDR1 and CDR2 are DFQATT and SNEGSKA (reference sequence). The CDR3 DNA follows: TGCAGTGCTTTGAGCCCCGGGGGGTCCTACGAGCAGTACTTC. The encoded protein is CSALSPGGSYEQYF.

Many counts were recorded for this clonotype. V is TRBV29-1 and J is TRBJ2-2; 14 bases fit TRBD2. The germline V gene encodes CDR1 SQVTM and CDR2 ANQGSEA. The CDR3 length is 18 residues. Trimming took 6 bases from V and 0 from J; bases not matched to a gene: 9. The CDR3 spells CSVPSGTSGGANTGELFF. The CDR3 DNA reads as TGCAGCGTCCCATCCGGGACTAGCGGGGGCGCGAACACCGGGGAGCTGTTTTTT.

This chain connects TRBV29-1 to TRBJ2-7; D gene uncertain. The V and J ends lost 4 bases and 1 base respectively, with 11 bases between them. The CDR3 runs to 13 residues. Germline V lookup: CDR1 SQVTM, CDR2 ANQGSEA. The CDR3 bases are TGCAGCGTTGGTTGGGCAGCTTCCTACGAGCAGTACTTC. The encoded protein is CSVGWAASYEQYF.

Notes on this clonotype: The CDR3 end shows no conserved phenylalanine or tryptophan, and so a read error is likely. The chain combines TRBV20-1 with TRBJ1-4; 10 positions match TRBD1. Germline CDR1 and CDR2: DFQATT and SNEGSKA (reference sequence). The CDR3 runs 15 residues. The V segment lost 0 bases and the J segment 7 bases; nucleotides outside the gene matches: 5. CDR3 region: CSAREGQGGSEKLFS. CDR3 DNA sequence: TGCAGTGCTAGAGAAGGACAGGGGGGTAGTGAAAAACTGTTTTCT.

The chain uses TRBV20-1 and TRBJ2-2; a weak D match, TRBD1 (6 bases). Germline V lookup: CDR1 DFQATT, CDR2 SNEGSKA (reference sequence). V lost 6 bases and J lost 5, with 19 bases in between. This CDR3 spans 15 amino acids. The CDR3 reads CSAPLSRQGTGELFF. In DNA form, the CDR3 reads TGCAGTGCCCCCCTGAGCCGGCAGGGGACCGGGGAGCTGTTTTTT.

This clonotype was found many times. DNA of the CDR3: TGTGCCAGCGACAGGGAAACCGAAGCTTTCTTT. Its translation is CASDRETEAFF. This sequence joins TRBV2 and TRBJ1-1; TRBD1 matches at 7 bases. Per germline, CDR1 SNHLY and CDR2 FYNNEI. The V segment lost 8 bases and the J segment 8 bases; nucleotides outside the gene matches: 5. The CDR3 is 11 residues long.

This clonotype was detected ten times or more. V and J are TRBV7-2 and TRBJ2-7; TRBD2 aligns across 11 bases. Trimming removed 5 bases from V and 2 bases from J; junction bases left unmatched: 5. There are 15 residues in the CDR3. CDR1 SGHTA and CDR2 FQGNSA come from the germline V gene. CDR3 residues: CASSAGTSGTYEQYF. In nucleotides, the CDR3 is TGTGCCAGCAGCGCCGGGACTAGCGGTACCTACGAGCAGTACTTC.

This clonotype has ten or more counts. J is TRBJ2-1 and V is TRBV11-3; TRBD2 agrees at 10 bases. This CDR3 has 17 residues. V lost 0 bases, J lost 2 bases, and 4 bases stayed unmatched. From germline, CDR1 is SGHNT and CDR2 YENEEA. The CDR3 nucleotides are TGTGCCAGCAGCTTAGATTTAGCGGGGGGTACCTACAATGAGCAGTTCTTC. Protein sequence: CASSLDLAGGTYNEQFF.

This clonotype was observed at least ten times. DNA of the CDR3: TGCAGCGTTGTGGGGATTCCCCTCTACGAGCAGTACTTC. Its translation: CSVVGIPLYEQYF. The chain is built from TRBV29-1 and TRBJ2-7, with D hard to call. Per the germline V gene, CDR1 is SQVTM and CDR2 is ANQGSEA. Trimming removed 4 bases at V and 3 bases at J, with 13 bases between. The CDR3 has 13 amino acids.

This clonotype appeared many times. The chain couples TRBV5-1 to TRBJ2-2; D is unresolved. Germline V gene data show CDR1 as SGHRS and CDR2 as YFSETQ. The V and J ends lost 3 bases and 5 bases respectively, with 14 bases between them. CDR3 size: 15 residues. DNA of the CDR3: TGCGCCAGCAGCTCGGACCCGGACGGAACCGGGGAGCTGTTTTTT. It translates to CASSSDPDGTGELFF.

This clonotype was seen ten or more times. The rearrangement joins TRBV5-4 to TRBJ2-5; 11 nucleotides align to TRBD2. The CDR3 consists of 16 residues. Germline lookup yields CDR1 SGHNT and CDR2 YYREEE (reference sequence). V shed 4 bases and J 0 bases; nucleotides not matched to a gene: 5. The chain's CDR3 is CASSDGLAGYQETQYF. The CDR3 nucleotides read TGTGCCAGCAGCGATGGACTAGCGGGCTACCAAGAGACCCAGTACTTC.

At least ten counts were recorded for this clonotype. V usage is TRBV7-9 and J usage is TRBJ1-4, with D tentatively TRBD1 (5 bases). Germline CDR1 reads SEHNR; CDR2 reads FQNEAQ (reference sequence). The V and J ends lost 3 bases and 5 bases respectively, with 10 bases between them. The CDR3 covers 14 residues. CDR3 loop: CASSFEGSNEKLFF. CDR3 sequence (DNA): TGTGCCAGCAGCTTTGAGGGGTCAAATGAAAAACTGTTTTTT. The full variable domain, with the rest looked up from reference TRBV7-9 and TRBJ1-4, is DTGVSQNPRHKITKRGQNVTFRCDPISEHNRLYWYRQTLGQGPEFLTYFQNEAQLEKSRLLSDRFSAERPKGSFSTLEIQRTEQGDSAMYLCASSFEGSNEKLFFGSGTQLSVL.

The sample holds a few counts of this clonotype. This chain connects TRBV20-1 to TRBJ2-1; 12 nucleotides match TRBD2. After removal of 3 bases from V and 8 bases from J, the junction contained 8 bases not matched to a gene. The CDR3 spans 15 residues. The V gene's germline CDR1 is DFQATT and CDR2 SNEGSKA (reference sequence). The CDR3 is CSASHASGGAHEQFF. The CDR3 DNA follows: TGCAGTGCTAGTCACGCTAGCGGGGGGGCCCATGAGCAGTTCTTC.